A single sample is the source of the 8 T cell receptor beta chains below, sequenced in a study of response to subunit inactivated influenza vaccine. TCRdb independently ran MiXCR on the RT-PCR reads; one entry per CDR3 protein. The sample holds about 240,000 distinct CDR3 sequences, more than 9% seen once. The sequenced sample was non-naive T cells sorted from PBMCs, obtained approximately 15 days before vaccination. These TCRs come from a man in his fifties who received an inactivated influenza vaccine.

V is TRBV5-1 and J is TRBJ2-7, with 7 bases identical to TRBD1. The CDR3 has 16 amino acids. V dropped 0 bases and J dropped 1; count of bases not matched to a gene: 7. Germline V lookup: CDR1 SGHRS, CDR2 YFSETQ. CDR3 amino acids: CASSLVSTGNSYEQYF. CDR3 bases: TGCGCCAGCAGCTTGGTCTCGACAGGGAATTCCTACGAGCAGTACTTC.

V gene TRBV10-3 combines with J gene TRBJ1-2; D is unclear. V was shortened by 10 bases and J by 0 bases, with 15 bases between the two germline ends. The germline CDR1 and CDR2 sequences are ENHRY and SYGVKD. This CDR3 contains 14 residues. CDR3 bases: TGTGCCACCTTTCAGCCGTCAGCTAACTATGGCTACACCTTC. Translation: CATFQPSANYGYTF.

The chain couples TRBV24-1 to TRBJ2-7, with D possibly being TRBD1 (6 bases). Trimming took 3 bases from V and 3 from J, leaving 14 bases between them. Germline assignment: CDR1 KGHDR and CDR2 SFDVKD. The CDR3 totals 15 residues. The CDR3 bases are TGTGCCACCAGTGATCCCAGGGGATTGAGCTACGAGCAGTACTTC. Translated: CATSDPRGLSYEQYF.

This clonotype was seen only a few times. This rearrangement joins TRBV27 to TRBJ2-7, with D perhaps given as TRBD1 or TRBD2 (5 bases each). Germline values: CDR1 MNHEY, CDR2 SMNVEV (reference sequence). Trimming shortened V by 5 bases and J by 9 bases, and 20 bases separated the two germline ends. This CDR3 is built from 14 residues. CDR3 region: CASSTNGAIRRQYF. CDR3 nucleotide sequence: TGTGCCAGCAGTACCAACGGGGCAATACGCAGGCAGTACTTC.

With respect to this clonotype: At one of its ends the junction is not consistent with the germline gene, which may arise from a read error. The chain uses TRBV2 and TRBJ2-1; 13 bases fit TRBD2. The CDR3 covers 16 residues. The V gene's germline CDR1 is SNHLY and CDR2 FYNNEI. CDR3 in DNA: TGTGCCATCAGTTCAACCGGACTAGCGGGAGATAATGAGCAGTTCTTC. It translates to CAISSTGLAGDNEQFF.

This clonotype was observed a few times. CDR3 sequence reads: CASSSSGEYNEQFF. In DNA form, the CDR3 reads TGTGCCAGCAGTTCTAGCGGGGAATACAATGAGCAGTTCTTC. V usage is TRBV2 and J usage is TRBJ2-1; 9 bases match TRBD2. Germline CDR1 is SNHLY and CDR2 is FYNNEI. The length of the CDR3 is 14 residues. After removal of 5 bases from V and 4 bases from J, the junction contained 3 bases not matched to a gene.

This clonotype has a handful of counts. The chain carries TRBV12-3 or TRBV12-4 and TRBJ2-3, with 7 bases matching TRBD1. The V and J ends lost 5 bases and 2 bases, in that order; junction bases with no gene match: 7. The CDR3 loop spans 15 amino acids. The CDR3 DNA sequence: TGTGCCAGCAGTGGATGGACAGGTGCCACAGATACGCAGTATTTT. It translates to CASSGWTGATDTQYF.

This clonotype was detected only a few times. The chain has TRBV19 and TRBJ2-3, with 7 positions matching TRBD1. V was clipped by 3 bases and J by 3 bases; unmatched bases: 3. Germline values: CDR1 LNHDA, CDR2 SQIVND (reference sequence). The CDR3 is made up of 14 amino acids. The CDR3 sequence is CASSIGQATDTQYF. DNA for the CDR3: TGTGCCAGTAGTATCGGACAGGCGACAGATACGCAGTATTTT.